This T cell receptor beta chain came from a study of blood T cell repertoires in COVID-19. Study information: Nucleic acid was either cDNA or gDNA, and it came from T cells, B-cell-depleted T cells, or PBMCs.

Profiled with immunoSEQ multiplex PCR; TCRdb holds only in-frame clones, not every one. The repertoire includes under 140,000 clones, 80% to 90% of them detected once, and about 15% sits in the top ten. CDR1 and CDR2 from the germline V gene are MNHEY and SMNVEV (reference sequence). V was pared by 4 bases and J by 5 bases, with 8 bases between. CDR3 length equals 12 residues. Sequencing was performed on peripheral blood. This chain links TRBV27 with TRBJ1-2; TRBD1 might be the D (6 bases). The sequence derives from a woman aged 55-69 years with acute or convalescent COVID-19. The chain's CDR3 is CASSSQGYGYTF. The CDR3 DNA is TGTGCCAGCAGTTCGCAGGGGTATGGCTACACCTTC.